This T cell receptor beta chain emerged from a study of blood T cell repertoires in COVID-19. Only in-frame clones appear in the TCRdb table, and some are missing; sequencing was by immunoSEQ multiplex PCR. In the table there are about 160,000 clones, under 85% of which are singletons. Trimming took 4 bases from V and 11 from J; bases not matched to a gene: 17. Germline V lookup: CDR1 MNHNS, CDR2 SASEGT. This CDR3 has 16 amino acids. Sequenced material: peripheral blood. The TCR was taken from a man between 60 and 70 years old who had recovered from COVID-19. The chain has TRBV6-1 and TRBJ1-1, with 9 positions matching TRBD1. The CDR3 DNA is TGTGCCAGCAGTGCAGAATGGACAGGGGATCCCGGGGGGGCTTTCTTT. Its protein product is CASSAEWTGDPGGAFF.